This T cell receptor (beta chain) derives from a study of CD8 T cells in Susac syndrome. CDR1 is GTSNPN and CDR2 is SVGIG in the germline V gene (reference sequence). The J segment lost 4 bases and the V segment lost 4 bases, leaving 3 bases of the junction unmatched. The CDR3 length is 13 residues. An input of about 0.5 to 1 ug of RNA was subjected to reverse transcription using random hexamers. Amplification of TCR beta CDR3 by immunoSEQ multiplex PCR spanned 54 Vbeta and 13 Jbeta. One entry per CDR3 protein results from TCRdb running MiXCR on the immunoSEQ multiplex PCR reads. The repertoire holds around 170,000 distinct CDR3 sequences, with around 93% as singletons.

The sample consisted of CD8+ T cells from PBMCs. V usage is TRBV30 and J usage is TRBJ2-7; 11 bases agree with TRBD2. The sequence was collected from a human donor with Susac syndrome. In DNA, the CDR3 is TGTGCCTGGAATCTAGCGGGGGGTTACGAGCAGTACTTC. It specifies CAWNLAGGYEQYF.